These T cell receptor beta chains were read from a single sample in a study of shared clonotypes between healthy human individuals. The data were produced by immunoSEQ multiplex PCR, yet TCRdb's version contains in-frame clones alone and is incomplete. In the table there are 2,500,000 or so clones, 80% to 95% of which are singletons. Source material: naive CD4+ T cells from PBMCs. These receptors came from a man between 18 and 29 years old in good health. Some clones in this sample may be carry-over from other donors' samples. The CDR3 runs from the conserved cysteine through the conserved F or W.

v_call: TRBV18
cdr3_aa: CASSQGTASSYEQYF

v_call: TRBV30
cdr3_aa: CAWSANTYPQHF

v_call: TRBV6-5
cdr3_aa: CASRDPSETQYF

v_call: TRBV28
cdr3_aa: CASSSGLAGDYNEQFF

v_call: TRBV30
cdr3_aa: CAWSTTGQVGTEAFF

v_call: TRBV10-3
cdr3_aa: CAIGRLADNEQFF

v_call: TRBV27
cdr3_aa: CASSLWDRGGYTF

v_call: TRBV19
cdr3_aa: CASSISGQGSSYEQYF

v_call: TRBV11-2
cdr3_aa: CASSRTGEETQYF

v_call: TRBV28
cdr3_aa: CASSLGRGTGREKLFF

v_call: TRBV2
cdr3_aa: CASRGADEQYF

v_call: TRBV11-3
cdr3_aa: CASSLDPRTSGSQNNEQFF

v_call: TRBV5-1
cdr3_aa: CASSTEVGSYNEQFF

v_call: TRBV18
cdr3_aa: CASSPTRGNQPQHF

v_call: TRBV5-1
cdr3_aa: CASSLVLTGGNEQFF

v_call: TRBV18
cdr3_aa: CASSPRQGSTDTQYF

v_call: TRBV7-8
cdr3_aa: CASSNKGGEKLFF

v_call: TRBV5-1
cdr3_aa: CASSTTPLNTEAFF

v_call: TRBV2
cdr3_aa: CASTSDGPNEQFF

v_call: TRBV7-3
cdr3_aa: CASSLEGPSYNEQFF

v_call: TRBV9
cdr3_aa: CASTPGWGSGNTIYF

v_call: TRBV28
cdr3_aa: CASSPVPITRDTEAFF

v_call: TRBV6-1
cdr3_aa: CASSEVVFRQANEKLFF

v_call: TRBV7-9
cdr3_aa: CASSPGIRTGADTQYF

v_call: TRBV7-2
cdr3_aa: CASTRDSNTGELFF

v_call: TRBV7-8
cdr3_aa: CASSGRGNTEAFF

v_call: TRBV6-5
cdr3_aa: CASSYSGGAFSYGYTF

v_call: TRBV28
cdr3_aa: CASSVSGGRGTEAFF

v_call: TRBV10-3
cdr3_aa: CAISESLRDTQYF

v_call: TRBV9
cdr3_aa: CASSPAGGRDTQYF

v_call: TRBV7-9
cdr3_aa: CASSLKGTGQYSGNTIYF

v_call: TRBV5-4
cdr3_aa: CASSPGLAGSYEQYF

v_call: TRBV28
cdr3_aa: CASSFWGTAVNTEAFF

v_call: TRBV19
cdr3_aa: CASSRLAGGASYEQYF

v_call: TRBV27
cdr3_aa: CASRSPGGGGEKLFF

v_call: TRBV7-2
cdr3_aa: CASSPWTGGNYGYTF

v_call: TRBV7-3
cdr3_aa: CASSLEGSSYTF

v_call: TRBV5-6
cdr3_aa: CASSLSGFTQPQHF